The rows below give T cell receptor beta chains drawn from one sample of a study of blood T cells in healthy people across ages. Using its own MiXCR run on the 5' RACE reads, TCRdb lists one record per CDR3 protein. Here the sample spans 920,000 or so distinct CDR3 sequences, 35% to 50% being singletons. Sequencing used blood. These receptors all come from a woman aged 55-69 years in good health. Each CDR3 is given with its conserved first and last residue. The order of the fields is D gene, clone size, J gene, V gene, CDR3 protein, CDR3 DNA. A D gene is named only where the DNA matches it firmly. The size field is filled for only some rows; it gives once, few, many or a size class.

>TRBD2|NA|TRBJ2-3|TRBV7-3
CASSQTSFDTQYF
TGTGCCAGCAGCCAGACTAGCTTCGATACGCAGTATTTT
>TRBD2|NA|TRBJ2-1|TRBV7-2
CASSSGLAGGHAEQFF
TGTGCCAGCAGCTCGGGACTAGCGGGAGGGCACGCTGAGCAGTTCTTC
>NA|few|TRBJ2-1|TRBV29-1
CSATRGNEQFF
TGCAGCGCTACAAGGGGCAATGAGCAGTTCTTC
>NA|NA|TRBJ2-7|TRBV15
CATSRDSAEYEQYF
TGTGCCACCAGCAGAGATTCCGCGGAGTACGAGCAGTACTTC
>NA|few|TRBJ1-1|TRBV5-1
CASSLGQRNTEAFF
TGCGCCAGCAGCTTGGGACAGAGGAACACTGAAGCTTTCTTT
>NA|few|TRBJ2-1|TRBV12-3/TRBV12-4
CASSLGAGNNEQFF
TGTGCCAGCAGTTTAGGGGCGGGGAACAATGAGCAGTTCTTC
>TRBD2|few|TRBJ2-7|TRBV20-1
CSAKEVAAGPVSYEQYF
TGCAGTGCTAAAGAGGTGGCAGCGGGACCAGTCTCCTACGAGCAGTACTTC
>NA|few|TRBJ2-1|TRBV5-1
CASSLGSGQFF
TGCGCCAGCAGCTTGGGAAGCGGGCAGTTCTTC
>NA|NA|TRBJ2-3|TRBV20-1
CSAETGHTDTQYF
TGCAGTGCGGAGACAGGCCACACAGATACGCAGTATTTT
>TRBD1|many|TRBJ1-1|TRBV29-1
CSVVTGAENTEAFF
TGCAGCGTCGTAACAGGGGCCGAGAACACTGAAGCTTTCTTT
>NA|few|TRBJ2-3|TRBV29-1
CSVASFTGDTQYF
TGCAGCGTTGCCAGCTTTACAGGGGATACGCAGTATTTT
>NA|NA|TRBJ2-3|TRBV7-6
CASSPYPPRGGGTDTQYF
TGTGCCAGCAGCCCGTACCCCCCGAGGGGGGGTGGCACAGATACGCAGTATTTT
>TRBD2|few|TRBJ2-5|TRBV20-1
CSAKREGRETQYF
TGCAGTGCCAAGCGGGAGGGCCGAGAGACCCAGTACTTC
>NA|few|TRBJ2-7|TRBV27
CATGDGYEQYF
TGTGCCACGGGGGATGGGTACGAGCAGTACTTC
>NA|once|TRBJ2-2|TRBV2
CASFQAVGANTGELFF
TGTGCCAGCTTCCAAGCAGTGGGGGCGAACACCGGGGAGCTGTTTTTT
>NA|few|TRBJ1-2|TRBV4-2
CASSREGVQGLGYTF
TGTGCCAGCAGCCGAGAAGGGGTTCAGGGTCTTGGCTACACCTTC
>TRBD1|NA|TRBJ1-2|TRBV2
CASSEAGTGSRYYGYTF
TGTGCCAGCAGTGAAGCTGGGACAGGTAGTAGATACTATGGCTACACCTTC
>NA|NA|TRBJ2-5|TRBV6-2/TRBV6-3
CASRQGWRGETQYF
TGTGCCAGCAGACAGGGGTGGAGGGGAGAGACCCAGTACTTC
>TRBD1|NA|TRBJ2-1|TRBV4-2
CASSPTTGVSSYNEQFF
TGTGCCAGCAGCCCTACTACAGGGGTTTCCTCCTACAATGAGCAGTTCTTC
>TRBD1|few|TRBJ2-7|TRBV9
CASSVASGQGFYEQYF
TGTGCCAGCAGCGTAGCTTCGGGACAGGGGTTCTACGAGCAGTACTTC
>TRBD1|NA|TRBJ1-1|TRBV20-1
CSATRDSMNTEAFF
TGCAGTGCTACCCGGGACAGCATGAACACTGAAGCTTTCTTT
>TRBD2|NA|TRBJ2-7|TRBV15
CATSSLLAGRYNEQYF
TGTGCCACCAGCAGCCTACTAGCGGGACGGTACAATGAGCAGTACTTC
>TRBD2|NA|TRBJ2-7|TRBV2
CASSPGTSGRAIEQYF
TGTGCCAGCAGCCCCGGGACTAGCGGGAGGGCCATCGAGCAGTACTTC
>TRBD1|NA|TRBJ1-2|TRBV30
CAWKARLDRGASNYGYTF
TGTGCCTGGAAAGCGCGGCTGGACAGGGGGGCTTCTAACTATGGCTACACCTTC
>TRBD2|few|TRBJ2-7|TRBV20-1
CSAISTSGPYYEQYF
TGCAGTGCTATCTCAACTAGCGGGCCCTACTACGAGCAGTACTTC
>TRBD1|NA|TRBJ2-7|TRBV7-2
CASRQGADYEQYF
TGTGCCAGCAGGCAGGGGGCGGACTACGAGCAGTACTTC
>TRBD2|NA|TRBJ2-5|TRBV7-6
CASSSPLLLSSGKQETQYF
TGTGCCAGCAGCTCACCCCTCCTGTTGTCGAGCGGGAAACAAGAGACCCAGTACTTC
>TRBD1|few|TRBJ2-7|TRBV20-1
CSAESTTGGGQYF
TGCAGTGCGGAGTCGACTACAGGGGGCGGGCAGTACTTC
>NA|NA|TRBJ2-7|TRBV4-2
CASSQVESNSYEQYF
TGTGCCAGCAGCCAAGTTGAGTCAAACTCCTACGAGCAGTACTTC
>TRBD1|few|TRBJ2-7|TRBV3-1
CASRPGQVSEQYF
TGTGCCAGCAGACCGGGACAGGTATCCGAGCAGTACTTC
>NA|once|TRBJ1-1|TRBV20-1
CSGEAGATPMNTEAFF
TGCAGTGGAGAGGCAGGGGCCACGCCAATGAACACTGAAGCTTTCTTT
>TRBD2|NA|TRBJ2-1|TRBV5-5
CASSLGTSGSQEQFF
TGTGCCAGCAGCCTCGGGACTAGCGGGAGTCAGGAGCAGTTCTTC
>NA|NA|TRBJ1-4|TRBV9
CASSARHGANEKLFF
TGTGCCAGCAGCGCTCGACACGGGGCGAATGAAAAACTGTTTTTT
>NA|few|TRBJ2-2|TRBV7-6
CATSGTNTGELFF
TGTGCCACCTCGGGAACGAACACCGGGGAGCTGTTTTTT
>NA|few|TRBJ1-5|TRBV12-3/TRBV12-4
CASSLWGLRNQPQHF
TGTGCCAGCAGTTTATGGGGGCTACGCAATCAGCCCCAGCATTTT
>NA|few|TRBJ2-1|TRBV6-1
CASSEGQQGSDEQFF
TGTGCCAGCAGTGAAGGGCAACAGGGCTCGGATGAGCAGTTCTTC
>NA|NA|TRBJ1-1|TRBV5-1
CASSVVGGIEAFF
TGCGCCAGCAGCGTGGTTGGGGGGATTGAAGCTTTCTTT
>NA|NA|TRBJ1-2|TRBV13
CASSLEKGLDGYTF
TGTGCCAGCAGCTTAGAGAAGGGTTTGGATGGCTACACCTTC
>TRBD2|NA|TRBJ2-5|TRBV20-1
CSARTSGEGRETQYF
TGCAGTGCTAGGACTAGCGGGGAGGGTCGGGAGACCCAGTACTTC
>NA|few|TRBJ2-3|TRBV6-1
CASSETLTGLTDTQYF
TGTGCCAGCAGTGAAACGTTGACAGGCCTCACAGATACGCAGTATTTT
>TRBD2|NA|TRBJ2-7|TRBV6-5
CASSYSETSGPYEQYF
TGTGCCAGCAGTTACTCCGAAACTAGCGGTCCCTACGAGCAGTACTTC
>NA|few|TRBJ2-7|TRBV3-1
CASSQEASVKGDYEQYF
TGTGCCAGCAGCCAAGAGGCCAGCGTGAAGGGGGATTACGAGCAGTACTTC
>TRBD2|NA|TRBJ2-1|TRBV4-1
CASSQDPTSGLGNEQFF
TGCGCCAGCAGCCAAGATCCCACTAGCGGGTTGGGGAATGAGCAGTTCTTC
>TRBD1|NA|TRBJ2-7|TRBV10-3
CAISEPGQGVSYEQYF
TGTGCCATCAGTGAACCGGGACAGGGGGTCTCCTACGAGCAGTACTTC
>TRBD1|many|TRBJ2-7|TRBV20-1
CSARVGQGGLDEQYF
TGCAGTGCTAGAGTGGGACAGGGAGGATTAGACGAGCAGTACTTC
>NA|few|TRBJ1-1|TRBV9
CASSVVGTTEAFF
TGTGCCAGCAGCGTAGTAGGGACAACTGAAGCTTTCTTT
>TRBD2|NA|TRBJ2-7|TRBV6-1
CASSRTSGTTSASYEQYF
TGTGCCAGCAGCAGGACTAGCGGGACCACTTCGGCTTCCTACGAGCAGTACTTC
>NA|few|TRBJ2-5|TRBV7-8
CALASKYQETQYF
TGTGCCTTAGCTTCAAAGTACCAAGAGACCCAGTACTTC